The 20 T cell receptor beta chains given below trace back to one sample, sequenced in a study of T cell changes during pregnancy in multiple sclerosis. The repertoire was sequenced with immunoSEQ multiplex PCR; TCRdb's copy has only in-frame clones and lacks some. The sample records over 60,000 clones, 75% to 95% being singletons. The material sequenced was peripheral blood, taken in the third trimester of pregnancy. These receptors were collected from a female donor in good health, enrolled as a control in a pregnancy study.

The rearrangement links TRBV6-5 to TRBJ2-2; TRBD1 aligns across 9 bases. Germline CDR1 MNHEY, CDR2 SVGAGI. The CDR3 is 14 amino acids. The V segment lost 5 bases and the J segment 5 bases; nucleotides outside the gene matches: 3. The CDR3 coding sequence is TGTGCCAGCAGTCCAGACAGGGGGACCGGGGAGCTGTTTTTT. It translates to CASSPDRGTGELFF.

V and J are TRBV19 and TRBJ2-2, with 7 bases matching TRBD1. CDR3 size: 14 residues. Unmatched junction bases numbered 3, after V lost 6 bases and J lost 2 bases. CDR1 and CDR2 (germline): LNHDA, SQIVND (reference sequence). CDR3 bases: TGTGCCAGTAGGGGGACAGCTAACACCGGGGAGCTGTTTTTT. Translation: CASRGTANTGELFF.

This chain joins TRBV6-1 and TRBJ1-4; 7 nucleotides align to TRBD1. With 3 bases clipped from V and 8 bases from J, the junction kept 9 bases outside the gene matches. CDR1 MNHNS and CDR2 SASEGT come from the germline V gene. The CDR3 is 15 amino acids. The DNA for the CDR3 is TGTGCCAGCAGTGACTCTGGCAGGGGGAGCGAAAAACTGTTTTTT. Encoded protein: CASSDSGRGSEKLFF.

About this clone itself: Other DNA variants within this sample encode the same CDR3. The chain carries TRBV11-2 and TRBJ2-3; D is uncertain. Germline V gene lookup returns CDR1 SGHAT and CDR2 FQNNGV. CDR3 length: 12 amino acids. The V and J ends lost 5 bases and 3 bases respectively, with 6 bases between them. CDR3 in amino acids: CASSPSTDTQYF. CDR3 DNA: TGTGCCAGCAGCCCGTCGACAGATACGCAGTATTTT.

The CDR3 protein is CASTPGGGGRELFF. Written as DNA, the CDR3 is TGTGCCAGCACTCCGGGCGGGGGGGGCCGGGAGCTGTTTTTT. The rearrangement links TRBV6-1 to TRBJ2-2, with 9 positions matching TRBD2. CDR3 length: 14 amino acids. V lost 7 bases to trimming and J lost 9 bases; unmatched junction nucleotides: 9. Germline V gene sequence: CDR1 MNHNS, CDR2 SASEGT.

This sequence joins TRBV5-1 and TRBJ2-4; 11 bases agree with TRBD2. The CDR3 is 18 residues long. V lost 2 bases, J lost 0 bases, and 7 bases stayed unmatched. The germline V gene encodes CDR1 SGHRS and CDR2 YFSETQ. CDR3 DNA sequence: TGCGCCAGCAGCTTCGGTAGCGGGGGGGAGATAGCCAAAAACATTCAGTACTTC. It translates to CASSFGSGGEIAKNIQYF.

The V and J genes are TRBV5-5 and TRBJ2-7; no reliable D call. The CDR3 loop spans 12 amino acids. The V gene lost 4 bases and the J gene lost 1 base, with 6 bases spanning the gap. Germline V gene sequence: CDR1 SGHKS, CDR2 YYEKEE (reference sequence). The CDR3 is CASSAESYEQYF. The CDR3 nucleotides read TGTGCCAGCAGCGCGGAGTCCTACGAGCAGTACTTC.

The V and J genes are TRBV6-5 and TRBJ1-4; TRBD1 agrees at 8 bases. This CDR3 is built from 15 residues. Trimming removed 2 bases from V and 8 bases from J; junction bases left unmatched: 7. Germline V gene sequence: CDR1 MNHEY, CDR2 SVGAGI. CDR3: CASSYRGQGGEKLFF. CDR3 in DNA: TGTGCCAGCAGTTACCGAGGACAGGGCGGGGAAAAACTGTTTTTT.

The chain couples TRBV30 to TRBJ1-3; D remains ambiguous. CDR1 GTSNPN and CDR2 SVGIG come from the germline V gene (reference sequence). The CDR3 totals 12 residues. Trimming took off 2 bases at V and 9 bases at J, with 11 bases between the two ends. Here the CDR3 DNA reads TGTGCCTGGAGTTTATTTGGGAGCACCATATATTTT. Translated, it gives CAWSLFGSTIYF.

The chain couples TRBV5-1 to TRBJ2-5, with 8 bases fitting TRBD2. Germline-derived CDR1 and CDR2 are SGHRS and YFSETQ. The J segment lost 4 bases and the V segment lost 0 bases, leaving 20 bases of the junction unmatched. This CDR3 has 20 amino acids. The CDR3 DNA reads as TGCGCCAGCAGCTTGGTGTTGTCTATGGCGGGAGGTTCGTTGGGAGAGACCCAGTACTTC. Protein sequence: CASSLVLSMAGGSLGETQYF.

V is TRBV5-4 and J is TRBJ1-1; a weak D match, TRBD1 (5 bases). The CDR3 is made up of 16 amino acids. Germline V lookup: CDR1 SGHNT, CDR2 YYREEE (reference sequence). Trimming removed 4 bases at V and 2 bases at J, with 18 bases between. The CDR3 spells CASSPEPGLINTEAFF. The CDR3 DNA reads as TGTGCCAGCAGCCCTGAACCGGGACTGATAAACACTGAAGCTTTCTTT.

The chain is built from TRBV7-4 and TRBJ2-3, with D tentatively TRBD1 (5 bases). The V gene's germline CDR1 is SGHVT and CDR2 SQSDAQ. The CDR3 has 17 residues. The germline V and J ends were trimmed by 3 bases and 2 bases, with 18 bases remaining between them. CDR3 loop: CASSFFCAGQHTDTQYF. The CDR3 region has the DNA TGTGCCAGCAGCTTCTTTTGCGCAGGGCAACACACAGATACGCAGTATTTT. The variable domain in full, completed from reference TRBV7-4 and TRBJ2-3, reads GAGVSQSPRYKVAKRGRDVALRCDSISGHVTLYWYRQTLGQGSEVLTYSQSDAQRDKSGRPSGRFSAERPERSVSTLKIQRTEQGDSAVYLCASSFFCAGQHTDTQYFGPGTRLTVL.

The chain uses TRBV19 and TRBJ1-1; 10 bases agree with TRBD1. Germline assignment: CDR1 LNHDA and CDR2 SQIVND (reference sequence). V lost 5 bases and J lost 1; bases outside the gene matches: 4. The CDR3 consists of 15 residues. CDR3 residues: CASSRQGASNTEAFF. CDR3 in DNA: TGTGCCAGTAGTCGACAGGGGGCTTCGAACACTGAAGCTTTCTTT. The variable domain in full, completed from reference TRBV19 and TRBJ1-1, reads DGGITQSPKYLFRKEGQNVTLSCEQNLNHDAMYWYRQDPGQGLRLIYYSQIVNDFQKGDIAEGYSVSREKKESFPLTVTSAQKNPTAFYLCASSRQGASNTEAFFGQGTRLTVV.

The chain couples TRBV7-6 to TRBJ1-2, with TRBD1 matching over 7 bases. This CDR3 spans 18 amino acids. Germline V gene sequence: CDR1 SGHVS, CDR2 FNYEAQ. The J segment lost 7 bases and the V segment lost 5 bases, leaving 22 bases of the junction unmatched. The CDR3 here is CASSPPGQLLSKGGGYTF. The CDR3, as DNA: TGTGCCAGCAGCCCGCCGGGACAGTTACTCTCGAAAGGGGGTGGCTACACCTTC.

This sequence joins TRBV18 and TRBJ2-1, with a tentative D call TRBD1 (5 bases). Germline V gene data show CDR1 as KGHSH and CDR2 as LQKENI. V lost 3 bases, J lost 3 bases, and 12 bases lay in between. This CDR3 region has 15 residues. The chain's CDR3 is CASSPRTQVYNEQFF. As DNA, the CDR3 is TGTGCCAGCTCACCGCGGACACAAGTCTACAATGAGCAGTTCTTC.

V and J are TRBV18 and TRBJ1-6; TRBD1 agrees at 7 bases. The CDR3 extends over 18 amino acids. J gave up 7 bases and V 2 bases, and 14 bases lay outside the gene matches. Germline CDR1 and CDR2: KGHSH and LQKENI. CDR3: CASSPLTPGGSGNSPLHF. The CDR3 region has the DNA TGTGCCAGCTCACCATTAACCCCAGGGGGATCTGGAAATTCACCCCTCCACTTT.

This clone was recorded once. This chain uses TRBV5-1 with TRBJ2-6; TRBD1 might be the D (6 bases). Germline CDR1 and CDR2: SGHRS and YFSETQ. Trimming took 0 bases from V and 2 from J, leaving 12 bases between them. The CDR3 is 17 residues long. The DNA for the CDR3 is TGCGCCAGCAGCTTGGGGGGGCTTAGCACTGGGGCCAACGTCCTGACTTTC. It translates to CASSLGGLSTGANVLTF.

In this sample, this clone turned up once. The genes are TRBV30 and TRBJ2-3; D ambiguous. V was clipped by 2 bases and J by 6 bases, with 9 bases between them. The germline V gene has CDR1 GTSNPN and CDR2 SVGIG (reference sequence). This CDR3 has 12 residues. The CDR3 DNA reads TGTGCCTGGAGTAGGCAGAGGGATACGCAGTATTTT. As protein: CAWSRQRDTQYF.

For the CDR3, the DNA is TGTGCCAGTAGCCCCCGGGACAGGGGCTCTGGAAACACCATATATTTT. It specifies CASSPRDRGSGNTIYF. The chain has TRBV19 and TRBJ1-3; 10 bases fit TRBD1. The CDR3 runs to 16 residues. Losses at the gene ends were 6 bases for V and 0 bases for J; bases not matched to a gene: 5. Per the germline V gene, CDR1 is LNHDA and CDR2 is SQIVND (reference sequence).

J is TRBJ1-2 and V is TRBV7-9; D not certain. V gave up 1 base and J gave up 4 bases, with 16 bases separating them. Germline V gene lookup returns CDR1 SEHNR and CDR2 FQNEAQ (reference sequence). This CDR3 contains 16 residues. CDR3 DNA sequence: TGTGCCAGCAGCTTAGAGGGTATTAGCGGACCCTATGGCTACACCTTC. It translates to CASSLEGISGPYGYTF.